This T cell receptor (beta chain) was sequenced during a study of T cells in Graves' hyperthyroidism and ophthalmopathy. General observations from the study: Ophthalmopathy prediction by the model preceded onset by a median approximately 6.9 months. Appearing also in blood were most of the thyroid clonotypes expanded above 0.001.

Clinical symptoms, serum thyroxine and TRAb, thyroid ultrasound and orbital computed tomography were used for the diagnoses. A remark on this clonotype: As yet, its antigen is unknown.

Amplification yielded TCR beta CDR3 regions, with RNA transcripts as the source. First-round RT-PCR of the TCR CDR3 relied on the HTBI primer set. TCRdb passed the multiplex PCR reads through MiXCR, listing each CDR3 protein once. Among around 600,000 distinct CDR3 sequences listed, 45% were seen once. The CDR3 is 15 amino acids. Trimming shortened V by 4 bases and J by 2 bases, and 15 bases separated the two germline ends. Germline CDR1 SGHRS, CDR2 YFSETQ. This receptor was identified in an adult man with Graves' disease, either hyperthyroidism or ophthalmopathy (not recorded which). V usage is TRBV5-1 and J usage is TRBJ1-2, with D maybe TRBD1 (5 bases). Sequenced input: peripheral blood or thyroid tissue (not recorded which). The CDR3 DNA follows: TGCGCCAGCAGCCCGACGGGGGATCCCAACTATGGCTACACCTTC. Amino acids: CASSPTGDPNYGYTF. Based on the CDR3 plus reference TRBV5-1 and TRBJ1-2, the full variable domain is KAGVTQTPRYLIKTRGQQVTLSCSPISGHRSVSWYQQTPGQGLQFLFEYFSETQRNKGNFPGRFSGRQFSNSRSEMNVSTLELGDSALYLCASSPTGDPNYGYTFGSGTRLTVV.